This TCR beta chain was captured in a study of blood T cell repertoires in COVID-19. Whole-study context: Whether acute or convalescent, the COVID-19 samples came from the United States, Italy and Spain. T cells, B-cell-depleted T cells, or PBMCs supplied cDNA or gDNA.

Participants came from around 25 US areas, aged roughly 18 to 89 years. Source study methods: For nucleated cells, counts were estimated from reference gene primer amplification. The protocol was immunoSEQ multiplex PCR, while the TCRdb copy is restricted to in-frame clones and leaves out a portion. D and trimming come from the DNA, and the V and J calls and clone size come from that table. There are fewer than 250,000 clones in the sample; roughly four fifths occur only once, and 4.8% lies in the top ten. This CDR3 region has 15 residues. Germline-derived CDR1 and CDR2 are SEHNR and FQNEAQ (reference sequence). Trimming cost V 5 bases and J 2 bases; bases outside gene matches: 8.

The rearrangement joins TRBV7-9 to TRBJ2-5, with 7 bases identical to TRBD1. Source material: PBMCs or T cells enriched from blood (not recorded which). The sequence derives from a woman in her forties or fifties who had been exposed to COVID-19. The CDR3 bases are TGTGCCAGCAGCCTTTGGGACAGAACTCAAGAGACCCAGTACTTC. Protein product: CASSLWDRTQETQYF.